This T cell receptor (beta chain) was obtained from a study of OX40 agonist ivuxolimab in advanced cancers. Repertoires were generated with immunoSEQ multiplex PCR, while TCRdb's copy carries only in-frame clones and drops some. The sample consists of over 150,000 clones, 94% of them appearing once. Patients were excluded for autoimmune disease history or systemic immunosuppression. This CDR3 has 15 residues. The V and J ends lost 6 bases and 0 bases, in that order; junction bases with no gene match: 8. Per the germline V gene, CDR1 is SQVTM and CDR2 is ANQGSEA. The rearrangement joins TRBV29-1 to TRBJ2-1, with 7 bases matching TRBD1. This clonotype was sampled from an adult with an advanced solid tumor such as melanoma, head and neck, liver or kidney cancer. The source material was CD4+ or CD8+ T cells sorted from blood, sampled in a trial of the OX40 agonist ivuxolimab. CDR3 residues: CSVGTGVRSYNEQFF. CDR3 nucleotide sequence: TGCAGCGTCGGAACAGGGGTCCGCTCCTACAATGAGCAGTTCTTC.